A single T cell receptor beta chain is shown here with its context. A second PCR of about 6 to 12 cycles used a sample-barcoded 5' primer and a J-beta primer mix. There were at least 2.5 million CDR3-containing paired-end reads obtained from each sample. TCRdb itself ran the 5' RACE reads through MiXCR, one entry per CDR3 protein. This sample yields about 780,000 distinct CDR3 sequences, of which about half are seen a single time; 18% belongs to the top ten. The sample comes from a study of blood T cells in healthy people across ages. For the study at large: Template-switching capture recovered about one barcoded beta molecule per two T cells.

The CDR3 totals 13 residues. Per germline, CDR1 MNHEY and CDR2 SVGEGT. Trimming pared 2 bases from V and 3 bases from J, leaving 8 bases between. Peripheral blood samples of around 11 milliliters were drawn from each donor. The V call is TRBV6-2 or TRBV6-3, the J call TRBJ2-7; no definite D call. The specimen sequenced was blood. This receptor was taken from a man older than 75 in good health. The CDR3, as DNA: TGTGCCAGCAGTTACGCTCAGATCTACGAGCAGTACTTC. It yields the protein CASSYAQIYEQYF.